One sample yielded the 31 T cell receptor beta chains listed below, sequenced in a study of CD8 T cells in Susac syndrome. Random hexamers were used to reverse transcribe the RNA input (about 0.45 to 1 ug). TCRdb ran MiXCR on the immunoSEQ multiplex PCR reads and lists one entry per CDR3 protein. The table has roughly 140,000 distinct CDR3 sequences, roughly 94% seen once. Material: CD8+ T cells from PBMCs. The receptors come from a human donor with multiple sclerosis.

V is TRBV9 and J is TRBJ1-1, with a tentative D call TRBD1 (5 bases). This CDR3 has 13 amino acids. Germline V gene lookup returns CDR1 SGDLS and CDR2 YYNGEE. V gave up 6 bases and J gave up 3 bases, with 12 bases separating them. The CDR3 spells CASTGDGYTEAFF. CDR3 in DNA: TGTGCCAGCACCGGGGACGGATACACTGAAGCTTTCTTT.

The V and J genes are TRBV12-3 or TRBV12-4 and TRBJ2-7, with no clear D. CDR3 size: 13 residues. V was pared by 3 bases and J by 0 bases, with 6 bases between. CDR3 residues: CASSFGPSYEQYF. CDR3 sequence (DNA): TGTGCCAGCAGTTTTGGGCCCTCCTACGAGCAGTACTTC.

The chain is built from TRBV2 and TRBJ2-3, with D uncertain. Germline loops: CDR1 SNHLY, CDR2 FYNNEI. The V and J ends lost 3 bases and 5 bases respectively, with 3 bases between them. The length of the CDR3 is 11 residues. The CDR3 nucleotides read TGTGCCAGCAGTGACAGAGATACGCAGTATTTT. Protein sequence: CASSDRDTQYF.

J is TRBJ2-5 and V is TRBV7-9; D is undetermined. The length of the CDR3 is 13 residues. V was shortened by 4 bases and J by 5 bases, with 11 bases between the two germline ends. CDR1 is SEHNR, CDR2 FQNEAQ, per germline (reference sequence). As DNA, the CDR3 is TGTGCCAGCAGCTCCGGACCTGAGGAGACCCAGTACTTC. The encoded protein is CASSSGPEETQYF.

The chain links TRBV29-1 to TRBJ2-7; D remains ambiguous. The length of the CDR3 is 13 residues. Deletions cut 5 bases from V and 3 bases from J, with 14 bases between. Germline V lookup: CDR1 SQVTM, CDR2 ANQGSEA. The CDR3 loop is CSVSNTRLYEQYF. CDR3 nucleotide sequence: TGCAGCGTTTCAAACACGAGACTCTACGAGCAGTACTTC.

This chain connects TRBV2 to TRBJ2-1; TRBD1 is a possible D gene (5 bases). Per germline, CDR1 SNHLY and CDR2 FYNNEI. V shed 6 bases and J shed 0 bases, with 18 bases lying between them. The CDR3 totals 17 residues. Here the CDR3 DNA reads TGTGCCAGCAGCCTATACGGAAGGGGAAGCTCCTACAATGAGCAGTTCTTC. The encoded protein is CASSLYGRGSSYNEQFF.

The chain has TRBV27 and TRBJ2-7, with D maybe TRBD1 (6 bases). There are 13 residues in the CDR3. The ends were cut back, 3 bases at V and 11 bases at J, with 17 bases in the middle. In germline, CDR1 is MNHEY, CDR2 SMNVEV (reference sequence). The CDR3 coding sequence is TGTGCCAGCAGTTTCTCGGTCCAGGACAGCGAGTACTTC. Translating gives CASSFSVQDSEYF.

The chain is built from TRBV29-1 and TRBJ2-1, with 8 positions matching TRBD1. The trim removed 4 bases at V and 9 bases at J, leaving 8 bases unmatched. The CDR3 extends over 13 amino acids. Germline V gives CDR1 SQVTM, CDR2 ANQGSEA. The CDR3 here is CSVVAQGAREQFF. CDR3 bases: TGCAGCGTTGTGGCGCAGGGGGCGCGTGAGCAGTTCTTC.

The genes are TRBV27 and TRBJ2-7; 7 bases map to TRBD1. Germline V lookup: CDR1 MNHEY, CDR2 SMNVEV (reference sequence). The junction had 7 bases not matched to a gene; V was cut back by 5 bases and J by 3 bases. The CDR3 is 14 residues long. The DNA for the CDR3 is TGTGCCAGCAGTGGGGTCCGGGACAGCTACGAGCAGTACTTC. Protein product: CASSGVRDSYEQYF.

This clonotype was recorded once. The chain links TRBV25-1 to TRBJ2-2, with TRBD2 as a possible D gene (6 bases). The CDR3 totals 17 residues. Between the trimmed V and J ends, which lost 7 bases and 4 bases, there was a span of 22 bases. Germline loops: CDR1 MGHDK, CDR2 SYGVNS. CDR3 region: CASTTLGMEGSTGELFF. DNA for the CDR3: TGTGCCAGCACTACCTTGGGGATGGAGGGGAGCACCGGGGAGCTGTTTTTT.

The J gene is TRBJ1-1, the V gene TRBV27; possibly TRBD1 for D (6 bases). Trimming stripped 0 bases from V and 5 bases from J, with 13 bases between. The CDR3 extends over 15 amino acids. Germline values: CDR1 MNHEY, CDR2 SMNVEV (reference sequence). CDR3 residues: CASSLSGGLSTEAFF. Written as DNA, the CDR3 is TGTGCCAGCAGTTTATCCGGGGGGCTCTCTACTGAAGCTTTCTTT.

The chain joins TRBV24-1 to TRBJ2-1, with D hard to call. Germline V gene lookup returns CDR1 KGHDR and CDR2 SFDVKD. This CDR3 contains 12 residues. V was cut by 3 bases and J by 9 bases, with 8 bases left in between. CDR3 protein: CATSDPAGEQFF. CDR3 bases: TGTGCCACCAGTGATCCGGCCGGTGAGCAGTTCTTC.

This chain connects TRBV12-3 or TRBV12-4 to TRBJ2-3, with D uncertain. Trimming left V 6 bases short and J 4 bases short, with 14 bases between. The CDR3 covers 14 residues. CDR3 sequence: CASRGQSASDTQYF. The CDR3 nucleotides are TGTGCCAGCAGAGGCCAATCAGCTTCAGATACGCAGTATTTT.

The J gene is TRBJ2-1, the V gene TRBV4-1; tentatively, D is TRBD2 (7 bases). CDR1 and CDR2 from the germline V gene are MGHRA and YSYEKL. Trimming removed 0 bases at V and 10 bases at J, with 19 bases between. The CDR3 has 16 residues. The CDR3: CASSQEAHMGGGEQFF. Here the CDR3 DNA reads TGCGCCAGCAGCCAAGAGGCCCACATGGGCGGGGGCGAGCAGTTCTTC.

The chain has TRBV20-1 and TRBJ2-7, with 8 positions matching TRBD1. The germline gives CDR1 DFQATT, CDR2 SNEGSKA (reference sequence). V shed 6 bases and J 3 bases; nucleotides not matched to a gene: 7. This CDR3 region has 13 residues. CDR3 loop: CSAPGQGFYEQYF. DNA of the CDR3: TGCAGTGCCCCTGGACAGGGCTTCTACGAGCAGTACTTC.

J is TRBJ2-7 and V is TRBV30, with D unresolved. V was pared by 5 bases and J by 5 bases, with 10 bases between. Germline V lookup: CDR1 GTSNPN, CDR2 SVGIG (reference sequence). CDR3 length: 11 residues. The chain's CDR3 is CAWGVSNEQYF. CDR3 DNA: TGTGCCTGGGGGGTATCGAACGAGCAGTACTTC.

V usage is TRBV3-1 and J usage is TRBJ1-4, with TRBD1 matching over 7 bases. J was trimmed by 4 bases and V by 4 bases; bases with no gene match: 6. The CDR3 has 15 residues. Germline CDR1 and CDR2: LGHDT and YNNKEL (reference sequence). This CDR3 is CASSPLDRINEKLFF. CDR3 bases: TGTGCCAGCAGCCCTTTGGACAGGATTAATGAAAAACTGTTTTTT.

This chain joins TRBV15 and TRBJ2-5; a possible D gene is TRBD2 (6 bases). Trimming stripped 3 bases from V and 3 bases from J, with 8 bases between. CDR1 LNHNV and CDR2 YYDKDF come from the germline V gene (reference sequence). This CDR3 is 13 amino acids long. CDR3 nucleotide sequence: TGTGCCACCAGCAGCGGGACTGAAGAGACCCAGTACTTC. Translated, it gives CATSSGTEETQYF.

This clonotype came up many times. This chain connects TRBV13 to TRBJ2-7, with 8 positions matching TRBD1. V lost 5 bases to trimming and J lost 0 bases; unmatched junction nucleotides: 3. In germline, CDR1 is PRHDT, CDR2 FYEKMQ (reference sequence). The CDR3 consists of 14 residues. CDR3 DNA sequence: TGTGCCAGCAGCCCCGGACAGGGCTCCTACGAGCAGTACTTC. The encoded protein is CASSPGQGSYEQYF.

CDR3: CASSQPGTGEGYTF. The CDR3 coding sequence is TGTGCCAGCAGCCAACCGGGGACAGGGGAAGGCTACACCTTC. The chain links TRBV9 to TRBJ1-2; 10 bases map to TRBD1. CDR3 length: 14 amino acids. V lost 4 bases, J lost 8 bases, and 8 bases stayed unmatched. Germline lookup yields CDR1 SGDLS and CDR2 YYNGEE.

The rearrangement uses TRBV13 and TRBJ2-7, with D possibly matching TRBD1 (6 bases). From germline, CDR1 is PRHDT and CDR2 FYEKMQ (reference sequence). Trimming took off 2 bases at V and 2 bases at J, with 16 bases between the two ends. The CDR3 covers 16 residues. In DNA, the CDR3 is TGTGCCAGCAGCTTACGATCGGACAGATCGGCCTACGAGCAGTACTTC. The encoded protein is CASSLRSDRSAYEQYF. The whole variable domain, remainder taken from reference TRBV13 and TRBJ2-7, is AAGVIQSPRHLIKEKRETATLKCYPIPRHDTVYWYQQGPGQDPQFLISFYEKMQSDKGSIPDRFSAQQFSDYHSELNMSSLELGDSALYFCASSLRSDRSAYEQYFGPGTRLTVT.

The chain carries TRBV12-3 or TRBV12-4 and TRBJ2-1; D tentatively reads TRBD1 or TRBD2 (5 bases each). Trimming took off 3 bases at V and 0 bases at J, with 6 bases between the two ends. The CDR3 sequence is 14 residues long. The CDR3, as DNA: TGTGCCAGCAGTTTTGGGGGCTCCTACAATGAGCAGTTCTTC. Its translation is CASSFGGSYNEQFF.

The gene calls are TRBV7-9 and TRBJ2-7; D is perhaps TRBD1 or TRBD2 (5 bases each). In germline, CDR1 is SEHNR, CDR2 FQNEAQ (reference sequence). V lost 4 bases, J lost 7 bases, and 23 bases lay in between. This CDR3 comprises 16 residues. The CDR3: CASSSSRQGGTGEQYF. As DNA, the CDR3 is TGTGCCAGCAGCTCCTCCCGGCAGGGTGGGACGGGGGAGCAGTACTTC. Filled out from reference TRBV7-9 and TRBJ2-7, the complete variable domain reads DTGVSQNPRHKITKRGQNVTFRCDPISEHNRLYWYRQTLGQGPEFLTYFQNEAQLEKSRLLSDRFSAERPKGSFSTLEIQRTEQGDSAMYLCASSSSRQGGTGEQYFGPGTRLTVT.

This clonotype was seen a single time. CDR3 bases: TGTGCCAGCACTCCTACAGATTCCTACGAGCAGTACTTC. Amino acid sequence: CASTPTDSYEQYF. The chain uses TRBV12-3 or TRBV12-4 and TRBJ2-7; no firm D call. CDR3 length equals 13 residues. V was clipped by 7 bases and J by 1 base, with 11 bases between them.

The table lists this clonotype with a few counts. The chain couples TRBV4-2 to TRBJ2-7; tentative D call: TRBD1 (5 bases). V lost 3 bases and J lost 3, with 12 bases in between. Germline V gene lookup returns CDR1 LGHNA and CDR2 YNFKEQ. This CDR3 has 14 amino acids. CDR3 sequence (DNA): TGTGCCAGCAGCCAGGGTCAGGGCCTCTACGAGCAGTACTTC. Translated: CASSQGQGLYEQYF.

The chain uses TRBV30 and TRBJ2-7, with 8 bases aligning to TRBD2. This CDR3 is built from 14 residues. Germline-derived CDR1 and CDR2 are GTSNPN and SVGIG (reference sequence). V was pared by 7 bases and J by 2 bases, with 10 bases of the junction left unmatched. CDR3 nucleotide sequence: TGTGCCTTGATGTACAGCGGGGGTACCTACGAGCAGTACTTC. It yields the protein CALMYSGGTYEQYF.

V is TRBV2 and J is TRBJ2-7; the match to TRBD1 covers 8 bases. The CDR3 loop spans 16 amino acids. From germline, CDR1 is SNHLY and CDR2 FYNNEI. The V gene end was trimmed by 2 bases and the J gene end by 7 bases; junction bases not matched to a gene: 13. The CDR3 sequence: CASSELPGRGHGEQYF. The CDR3 nucleotides read TGTGCCAGCAGTGAACTCCCCGGCAGGGGGCATGGGGAGCAGTACTTC.

The chain links TRBV14 to TRBJ2-2; D gene ambiguous. Deletions cut 0 bases from V and 1 base from J, with 12 bases between. Germline loops: CDR1 SGHDN, CDR2 FVKESK. This CDR3 contains 17 residues. The CDR3 reads CASSQDQGLLNTGELFF. In DNA, the CDR3 is TGTGCCAGCAGCCAAGATCAAGGGCTCTTGAACACCGGGGAGCTGTTTTTT.

The chain employs TRBV3-1 and TRBJ2-1; 11 positions match TRBD2. J gave up 6 bases and V 2 bases, and 3 bases lay outside the gene matches. The germline V gene has CDR1 LGHDT and CDR2 YNNKEL (reference sequence). The CDR3 length is 15 residues. The CDR3 sequence is CASSQYSGGANEQFF. As DNA, the CDR3 is TGTGCCAGCAGCCAATATAGCGGGGGGGCCAATGAGCAGTTCTTC.

The chain is built from TRBV12-3 or TRBV12-4 and TRBJ2-2; D gene uncertain. The CDR3 spans 13 residues. Trimming pared 2 bases from V and 5 bases from J, leaving 6 bases between. CDR3 nucleotides: TGTGCCAGCAGTTTAAACCCGACCGGGGAGCTGTTTTTT. Residues: CASSLNPTGELFF.

The chain links TRBV4-2 to TRBJ1-2, with a tentative D call TRBD1 (6 bases). Per germline, CDR1 LGHNA and CDR2 YNFKEQ. Trimming shortened V by 7 bases and J by 3 bases, and 18 bases separated the two germline ends. The CDR3 covers 15 residues. The CDR3 DNA follows: TGTGCCAGCACCTCCCCGAGGGGGTCGGACTATGGCTACACCTTC. Translation: CASTSPRGSDYGYTF.